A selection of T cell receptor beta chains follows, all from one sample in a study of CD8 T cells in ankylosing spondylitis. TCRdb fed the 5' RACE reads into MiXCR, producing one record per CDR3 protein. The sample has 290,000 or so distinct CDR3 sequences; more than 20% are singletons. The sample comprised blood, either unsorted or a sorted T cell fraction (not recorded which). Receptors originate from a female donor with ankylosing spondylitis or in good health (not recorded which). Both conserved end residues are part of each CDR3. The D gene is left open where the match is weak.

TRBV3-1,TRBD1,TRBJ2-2,CASSQRQGGNTGELFF
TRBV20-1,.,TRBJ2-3,CSAPVDTDTQYF
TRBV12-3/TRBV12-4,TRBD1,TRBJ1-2,CASSPTGGYGGYTF
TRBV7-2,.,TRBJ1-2,CASSQDVVNGYTF
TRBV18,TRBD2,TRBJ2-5,CASSPPLADKRTQYF
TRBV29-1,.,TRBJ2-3,CSVEGEGRPDTQYF
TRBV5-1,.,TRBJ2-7,CASGLDQGSGNEQYF
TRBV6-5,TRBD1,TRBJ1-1,CASRNGQGGPFF
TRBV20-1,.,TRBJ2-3,CSASGQGTDTQYF
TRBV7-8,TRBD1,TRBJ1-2,CASSLTGAYGYTF
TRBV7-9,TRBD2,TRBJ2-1,CASTPRTGRATFNEQFF
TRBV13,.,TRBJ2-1,CASNRGASYNEQFF
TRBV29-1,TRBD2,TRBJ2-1,CSVDWTSGYNEQFF
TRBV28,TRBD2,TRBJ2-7,CASSWTSGISEQYF
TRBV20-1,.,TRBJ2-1,CSARGTGISSYNEQFF
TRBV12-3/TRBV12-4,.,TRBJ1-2,CASHEVRVGGYTF
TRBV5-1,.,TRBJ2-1,CASSLVHRLSSYNEQFF
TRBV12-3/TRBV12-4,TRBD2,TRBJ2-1,CASSLTSDGNEQFF
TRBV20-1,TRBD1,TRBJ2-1,CSADRQGRSPSGNEQFF